These T cell receptor beta chains were read from a single sample in a study of T cell responses to AZD1222 COVID-19 vaccine. The assay was immunoSEQ multiplex PCR, and TCRdb's table has in-frame clones only and misses some. The sample has over 120,000 clones; 80% to 90% are singletons. The specimen comprised peripheral blood, sampled on day 0 of AZD1222 vaccination. Every receptor here comes from an adult in good health. Both conserved end residues are part of each CDR3.

V: TRBV4-1
J: TRBJ2-1
CDR3: CASSQEGTATYNEQFF

V: TRBV5-1
J: TRBJ1-1
CDR3: CASRSLGDWARALSTEAFF

V: TRBV18
J: TRBJ2-5
CDR3: CASSPRQVQETQYF

V: TRBV4-1
J: TRBJ1-6
CDR3: CASSPAGSYNSPLHF

V: TRBV7-7
J: TRBJ2-5
CDR3: CASSSSGAAETQYF

V: TRBV12-3/TRBV12-4
J: TRBJ1-2
CDR3: CASSWVSYGYTF

V: TRBV6-5
J: TRBJ2-6
CDR3: CASSSNGANVLTF

V: TRBV6-5
J: TRBJ1-1
CDR3: CASSRREGSEAFF

V: TRBV19
J: TRBJ1-5
CDR3: CASSMTQGNQPQHF

V: TRBV6-5
J: TRBJ1-5
CDR3: CASSYLTGPDQPQHF

V: TRBV30
J: TRBJ1-1
CDR3: CAWSRGILYDTEAFF

V: TRBV7-9
J: TRBJ2-2
CDR3: CASSYTTGRSDTGELFF

V: TRBV30
J: TRBJ1-1
CDR3: CAWGPHDQWLLSTEAFF

V: TRBV3-1/TRBV3-2
J: TRBJ2-1
CDR3: CASSPFYGAGDNEQFF

V: TRBV7-2
J: TRBJ1-6
CDR3: CASSLEGTGGSPLHF

V: TRBV15
J: TRBJ1-5
CDR3: CATSRDEGRVGLPQHF

V: TRBV13
J: TRBJ2-7
CDR3: CASSSGLPSKAHEQYF

V: TRBV19
J: TRBJ2-5
CDR3: CASSIKRTSGGETQYF

V: TRBV4-2
J: TRBJ1-2
CDR3: CASSQGLGGRGDGYTF

V: TRBV5-6
J: TRBJ1-1
CDR3: CAGDSRANTEAFF

V: TRBV3-1/TRBV3-2
J: TRBJ1-6
CDR3: CASTPYAGRYNSPLHF

V: TRBV27
J: TRBJ2-2
CDR3: CASSLGKGTGKSGELFF

V: TRBV7-9
J: TRBJ1-1
CDR3: CASSISTGLLGNTEAFF

V: TRBV13
J: TRBJ2-1
CDR3: CASSYTSGGYNEQFF

V: TRBV28
J: TRBJ2-1
CDR3: CASSLGLAGGSSYNEQFF

V: TRBV19
J: TRBJ1-2
CDR3: CASSVYGYTF

V: TRBV9
J: TRBJ1-1
CDR3: CASSKGQGKGTAFF

V: TRBV5-8
J: TRBJ1-6
CDR3: CASSLRYMNSPLHF

V: TRBV7-8
J: TRBJ1-3
CDR3: CASRQVGAGNTIYF